The clone carrying this T cell receptor beta chain was seen more than once but under ten times. Antigen: not known. This sample was included in a study of early T cells in non-severe SARS-CoV-2 infection. Looking at the study overall: Chains from this unsorted whole-blood bulk RNA could not be paired.

Attachment of unique molecular identifiers to individual cDNA molecules was performed. From the 5' RACE reads, TCRdb called clonotypes with MiXCR, one entry per CDR3 protein. The sample lists roughly 40,000 distinct CDR3 sequences, approximately 5.9% occurring once. The CDR3 is made up of 14 amino acids. In germline, CDR1 is KGHSH, CDR2 LQKENI. J was trimmed by 4 bases and V by 4 bases; bases with no gene match: 3. General study results and limits: Reliance on VDJdb matching favored anti-spike CD8 responses; private and CD4 specificities were missed.

V gene TRBV18 combines with J gene TRBJ2-2, with 7 bases that match TRBD1. This receptor was taken from an adult who was a healthcare worker with PCR-confirmed SARS-CoV-2 infection or an uninfected control (not recorded which). The sample consisted of whole blood, taken at baseline. The DNA of the CDR3 is TGTGCCAGCTCACTACAGGGGTCCACCGGGGAGCTGTTTTTT. It yields the protein CASSLQGSTGELFF.